The rows below give T cell receptor beta chains drawn from one sample of a study of cytomegalovirus exposure and HLA in healthy donors. TCRdb keeps only in-frame clones here, not all; method: immunoSEQ multiplex PCR. The data hold 150,000 to 200,000 clones, with roughly 85% observed a single time. Sequenced material: PBMCs. The source is a man younger than 35 in good health and CMV-seropositive. Each CDR3 is given with its conserved first and last residue. The D gene is left open where the match is weak. A row's size may be missing; if present it is once, few, many or a size class.

D gene	V gene	clone size	J gene	CDR3 protein	CDR3 DNA
NA	TRBV5-1	NA	TRBJ2-2	CASSFLSGGEAGELFF	TGCGCCAGCAGCTTCCTATCCGGGGGAGAAGCCGGGGAGCTGTTTTTT
NA	TRBV10-3	once	TRBJ1-5	CAISGGVGNQPQHF	TGTGCCATCAGTGGGGGGGTTGGCAATCAGCCCCAGCATTTT
TRBD2	TRBV28	NA	TRBJ2-3	CASSLAGGEADTQYF	TGTGCCAGCAGTTTAGCGGGGGGTGAGGCAGATACGCAGTATTTT
TRBD2	TRBV15	NA	TRBJ2-1	CATSRGISGRPFYNEQFF	TGTGCCACCAGCAGAGGGATTAGCGGGAGGCCCTTCTACAATGAGCAGTTCTTC
NA	TRBV4-1	NA	TRBJ2-1	CASSQYAGRGYNEQFF	TGCGCCAGCAGCCAGTACGCGGGCAGGGGCTACAATGAGCAGTTCTTC
TRBD1	TRBV30	NA	TRBJ2-5	CAWSTTGEAEETQYF	TGTGCCTGGAGTACGACAGGGGAGGCGGAGGAGACCCAGTACTTC
NA	TRBV5-1	NA	TRBJ2-5	CASSLAQETQYF	TGCGCCAGCAGCTTGGCGCAAGAGACCCAGTACTTC
TRBD1	TRBV7-6	NA	TRBJ1-2	CASSLAGRQGGDGYTF	TGTGCCAGCAGCTTAGCGGGTCGACAGGGGGGGGATGGCTACACCTTC
TRBD2	TRBV30	once	TRBJ2-1	CAWTVGGSSYNEQFF	TGTGCCTGGACAGTGGGCGGGAGCTCCTACAATGAGCAGTTCTTC
NA	TRBV27	NA	TRBJ2-1	CASTTISDFHNEQFF	TGTGCCAGCACCACTATATCGGACTTTCACAATGAGCAGTTCTTC
NA	TRBV29-1	NA	TRBJ1-2	CSVGSGISNYGYTF	TGCAGCGTTGGGTCAGGTATTTCTAACTATGGCTACACCTTC
TRBD1	TRBV30	NA	TRBJ1-2	CAWRNRDRSYGYTF	TGTGCCTGGAGGAACCGGGACAGGTCCTATGGCTACACCTTC
NA	TRBV5-5	NA	TRBJ2-1	CASSLQGLSYNEQFF	TGTGCCAGCAGCTTACAGGGATTATCCTACAATGAGCAGTTCTTC
TRBD1	TRBV28	NA	TRBJ2-3	CASSLKTGGTDTQYF	TGTGCCAGCAGTTTAAAGACAGGGGGGACAGATACGCAGTATTTT
NA	TRBV7-2	NA	TRBJ2-7	CASSRDYAEQYF	TGTGCCAGCAGCCGTGACTATGCCGAGCAGTACTTC
NA	TRBV18	NA	TRBJ2-5	CASSPAQTDGETQYF	TGTGCCAGCTCCCCCGCCCAAACAGATGGAGAGACCCAGTACTTC
NA	TRBV6-1	NA	TRBJ2-5	CASRYTQETQYF	TGTGCCAGCAGATATACTCAAGAGACCCAGTACTTC
TRBD2	TRBV6-1	NA	TRBJ2-3	CASSDRFRTSSPDTQYF	TGTGCCAGCAGTGATCGGTTTAGGACTAGCTCCCCAGATACGCAGTATTTT
TRBD2	TRBV7-6	NA	TRBJ2-5	CASSLTTSGVGETQYF	TGTGCCAGCAGCCTAACGACTAGCGGGGTTGGAGAGACCCAGTACTTC
TRBD2	TRBV7-9	NA	TRBJ2-1	CASSFTSGSGRASRDEQFF	TGTGCCAGCAGCTTTACGTCGGGTAGCGGGAGGGCCTCAAGGGATGAGCAGTTCTTC
NA	TRBV7-6	NA	TRBJ1-1	CASSFGPEGTEAFF	TGTGCCAGCAGCTTCGGTCCGGAGGGGACTGAAGCTTTCTTT
TRBD1	TRBV28	NA	TRBJ2-6	CASSPLAGTGAEGANVLTF	TGTGCCAGCAGTCCTCTAGCCGGGACAGGGGCAGAGGGGGCCAACGTCCTGACTTTC
TRBD1	TRBV19	NA	TRBJ2-2	CASSIRQGSTGELFF	TGTGCCAGTAGTATACGACAGGGGAGCACCGGGGAGCTGTTTTTT
NA	TRBV28	NA	TRBJ1-6	CASSPRWEGYNSPLHF	TGTGCCAGCAGTCCTCGGTGGGAGGGTTATAATTCACCCCTCCACTTT